Following are 18 T cell receptor beta chains from one sample sequenced in a study of blood T cells in healthy people across ages. A second PCR of roughly 7 to 11 cycles used a sample-barcoded 5' primer and a J-beta primer mix. One entry per CDR3 protein results from TCRdb running MiXCR on the 5' RACE reads. The sample carries 1.5 million to 2 million distinct CDR3 sequences, 28% recorded once. The sequenced sample was blood. The receptors here all came from a woman aged 25 to 39 in good health.

This clonotype has a handful of counts. The CDR3 coding sequence is TGTGCCAGCATCGGATCGCTCGGGGGGCTCTCGGCAGATACGCAGTATTTT. It specifies CASIGSLGGLSADTQYF. The chain couples TRBV5-6 to TRBJ2-3; D might be TRBD2 (7 bases). Looked up from germline, CDR1 is SGHDT and CDR2 is YYEEEE. V lost 6 bases and J lost 4, with 24 bases in between. There are 17 residues in the CDR3.

Ten or more counts support this clonotype. This sequence joins TRBV6-4 and TRBJ1-5; D ambiguous. In germline, CDR1 is MRHNA, CDR2 SNTAGT. The CDR3 covers 14 residues. Trimming cost V 5 bases and J 4 bases, with 12 bases left between them. The CDR3 DNA reads as TGTGCCAGCAGTCCGACGGAAGAAAATCAGCCCCAGCATTTT. Amino acids: CASSPTEENQPQHF.

The chain combines TRBV10-2 with TRBJ2-7; D is possibly TRBD2 (6 bases). This CDR3 is built from 16 residues. From germline, CDR1 is WSHSY and CDR2 SAAADI. V was cut by 0 bases and J by 3 bases, with 15 bases left in between. DNA of the CDR3: TGCGCCAGCAGTGAGTCTGCCCTAGGGAGGAACTACGAGCAGTACTTC. Amino acids: CASSESALGRNYEQYF.

This chain links TRBV5-1 with TRBJ2-5; TRBD2 matches 10 bases. The J call may be wrong; the DNA end is better matched by TRBJ2-7. Germline V gene data show CDR1 as SGHRS and CDR2 as YFSETQ. The CDR3 contains 16 residues. CDR3 coding DNA: TGCGCCAGCAGCTTGCTGACTAGCGGGCCAACCTACGAGCAGTACTTC. Amino acids: CASSLLTSGPTYEQYF.

V and J are TRBV2 and TRBJ1-1; the D gene is possibly TRBD1 (6 bases). The V end lost 1 base, the J end lost 11 bases, and 14 bases lay between the germline ends. CDR1 and CDR2 from the germline V gene are SNHLY and FYNNEI. This CDR3 region has 13 residues. The CDR3 DNA follows: TGTGCCAGCAGTGAAGACGACGGTCAGGGGGCTTTCTTT. The encoded protein is CASSEDDGQGAFF.

In regard to this clonotype: Just one base apart from a much larger clone, this may be a read error. The chain combines TRBV10-2 with TRBJ2-7; a possible D gene is TRBD2 (5 bases). The germline V gene has CDR1 WSHSY and CDR2 SAAADI. CDR3 size: 12 residues. V lost 8 bases and J 1 base, leaving 9 bases between the germline ends. The CDR3 DNA is TGCGCCAGCGGGGAGAATTCCTACGAGCAGTACTTC. It translates to CASGENSYEQYF.

Note on this clonotype: At one end, the junction sequence differs from germline, possibly due to a read error. The V and J genes are TRBV5-5 and TRBJ2-1, with D perhaps TRBD2 (6 bases). The CDR3 covers 18 residues. Germline V lookup: CDR1 SGHKS, CDR2 YYEKEE (reference sequence). CDR3 bases: TGTGCCGGCAGCCGCCGAGGGACTCAAAGGACCTCCTACAATGAGCAGTTCTTC. Translated: CAGSRRGTQRTSYNEQFF.

Concerning this clonotype: A read error may produce the germline difference seen at one junction end. The chain has TRBV5-1 and TRBJ2-1; tentative D call: TRBD2 (6 bases). The CDR3 covers 15 residues. Germline V gene lookup returns CDR1 SGHRS and CDR2 YFSETQ. The CDR3 DNA reads TGCGCCTGCAGCCCGGGGACTTCCTCCTACAATGAGCAGTTCTTC. This sequence encodes CACSPGTSSYNEQFF.

The rearrangement joins TRBV2 to TRBJ2-2; perhaps TRBD1 as D (5 bases). The germline V and J ends were trimmed by 5 bases and 1 base, with 17 bases remaining between them. This CDR3 comprises 17 residues. Germline values: CDR1 SNHLY, CDR2 FYNNEI. This chain's CDR3 is CASSTGARRLNTGELFF. The CDR3 DNA reads as TGTGCCAGCAGTACAGGAGCTCGTCGTTTGAACACCGGGGAGCTGTTTTTT.

This clonotype has a count of ten or more. The chain couples TRBV29-1 to TRBJ2-7; D not resolved. The germline CDR1 and CDR2 sequences are SQVTM and ANQGSEA. The CDR3 contains 13 residues. V lost 4 bases and J 2 bases, leaving 12 bases between the germline ends. CDR3 coding DNA: TGCAGCGTTGCCCAGGCCAAGGCCTACGAGCAGTACTTC. Protein sequence: CSVAQAKAYEQYF.

This chain connects TRBV20-1 to TRBJ2-5; 12 bases are shared with TRBD2. The germline gives CDR1 DFQATT, CDR2 SNEGSKA (reference sequence). The V segment lost 5 bases and the J segment 7 bases; nucleotides outside the gene matches: 8. This CDR3 has 14 amino acids. The CDR3 DNA sequence: TGCAGTGCTGGACTAGCGGGAAGTCCGGGGACCCAGTACTTC. It encodes CSAGLAGSPGTQYF.

Worth noting for this clonotype: A much larger clone is a single base away; this may be a read error. The chain has TRBV18 and TRBJ2-5; TRBD1 matches 7 bases. V was clipped by 5 bases and J by 0 bases; unmatched bases: 6. The CDR3 consists of 15 residues. CDR1 is KGHSH and CDR2 is LQKENI in the germline V gene. This CDR3 reads CASSRGTDHQETQYF. The CDR3 region has the DNA TGTGCCAGCTCAAGAGGGACAGACCACCAAGAGACCCAGTACTTC. Full variable domain (remainder filled in from reference TRBV18 and TRBJ2-5): NAGVMQNPRHLVRRRGQEARLRCSPMKGHSHVYWYRQLPEEGLKFMVYLQKENIIDESGMPKERFSAEFPKEGPSILRIQQVVRGDSAAYFCASSRGTDHQETQYFGPGTRLLVL.

The genes are TRBV20-1 and TRBJ2-6; D unresolved. The CDR3 extends over 17 amino acids. Trimming left V 2 bases short and J 0 bases short, with 14 bases between. Germline assignment: CDR1 DFQATT and CDR2 SNEGSKA (reference sequence). As DNA, the CDR3 is TGCAGTGCTAGAACAAGACTTACCTACTCTGGGGCCAACGTCCTGACTTTC. Protein: CSARTRLTYSGANVLTF.

This clonotype was counted only a few times. The J gene is TRBJ1-5, the V gene TRBV18; 8 nucleotides align to TRBD1. Trimming cost V 3 bases and J 5 bases; bases outside gene matches: 3. CDR1 and CDR2 (germline): KGHSH, LQKENI. CDR3 length equals 14 residues. The CDR3 is CASSPDREDQPQHF. In DNA, the CDR3 is TGTGCCAGCTCACCGGACAGGGAAGATCAGCCCCAGCATTTT.

This clonotype was observed a few times. This chain uses TRBV5-1 with TRBJ2-1, with D possibly being TRBD1 or TRBD2 (7 bases each). Trimming removed 4 bases at V and 9 bases at J, with 20 bases between. The CDR3 consists of 15 residues. Germline-derived CDR1 and CDR2 are SGHRS and YFSETQ. Written as DNA, the CDR3 is TGCGCCAGCAGCGGGGGGGACAGATCCCCCGGTGAGCAGTTCTTC. As protein: CASSGGDRSPGEQFF.

This clonotype was observed many times. The rearrangement links TRBV29-1 to TRBJ2-1, with D perhaps TRBD1 or TRBD2 (6 bases each). Germline CDR1 reads SQVTM; CDR2 reads ANQGSEA. Between the trimmed V and J ends, which lost 3 bases and 7 bases, there was a span of 16 bases. The CDR3 has 14 amino acids. The CDR3 nucleotides are TGCAGCGTTGAGGGTAGCGGAGGGGGGAATGAGCAGTTCTTC. It specifies CSVEGSGGGNEQFF.

This clonotype has ten or more counts. The rearrangement links TRBV5-1 to TRBJ2-1, with 9 bases matching TRBD1. The CDR3 is 15 amino acids. V gave up 4 bases and J gave up 4 bases; unmatched junction bases: 6. In germline, CDR1 is SGHRS, CDR2 YFSETQ. The CDR3 loop reads CASSASGTGYNEQFF. The CDR3 DNA reads as TGCGCCAGCAGCGCGTCCGGGACAGGGTACAATGAGCAGTTCTTC.

This clonotype was detected a few times. The V and J genes are TRBV7-9 and TRBJ1-4; no firm D call. V was cut by 0 bases and J by 8 bases, with 13 bases left in between. Germline lookup yields CDR1 SEHNR and CDR2 FQNEAQ (reference sequence). The CDR3 consists of 15 residues. CDR3 loop: CASSLAFSLGEKLFF. The CDR3 DNA is TGTGCCAGCAGCTTAGCGTTTTCCTTGGGAGAAAAACTGTTTTTT.